The 10 T cell receptor beta chains below were found in one sample sequenced in a study of CD8 T cells in ankylosing spondylitis. TCRdb recomputed calls from the 5' RACE reads with MiXCR, one row per CDR3 protein. The sample carries some 140,000 distinct CDR3 sequences, 10% to 12% recorded once. The sample taken for sequencing was blood, either unsorted or a sorted T cell fraction (not recorded which). The receptor source for this set is a female donor with ankylosing spondylitis or in good health (not recorded which).

Remarks on this clonotype: The junction differs from germline at one of its ends, possibly a read error. V is TRBV5-1 and J is TRBJ2-2, with 9 bases that match TRBD1. The CDR3 loop spans 16 amino acids. Germline CDR1 reads SGHRS; CDR2 reads YFSETQ. CDR3 DNA sequence: TGCGCCAGCAGCTTGGGGGACAGGGAAGACACCAGGGAGCTGTTTTTT. Encoded protein: CASSLGDREDTRELFF.

The sample holds many counts of this clonotype. CDR3 coding DNA: TGTGCCAGCAGCCAAGACCTGACCATCTCTGGGGCCAACGTCCTGACTTTC. This codes for CASSQDLTISGANVLTF. The chain links TRBV4-2 to TRBJ2-6; no clear D. Per germline, CDR1 LGHNA and CDR2 YNFKEQ. CDR3 length: 17 residues. With 0 bases removed from V and 0 bases from J, the gap between germline ends came to 9 bases.

This clonotype was found many times. The chain recombines TRBV7-8 with TRBJ2-2; D might be TRBD1 (5 bases). There are 15 residues in the CDR3. V lost 3 bases and J 1 base, leaving 9 bases between the germline ends. Germline-derived CDR1 and CDR2 are SGHVS and FQNEAQ. The CDR3 loop reads CASSFRQMNTGELFF. CDR3 sequence (DNA): TGTGCCAGCAGCTTTCGACAGATGAACACCGGGGAGCTGTTTTTT.

The chain joins TRBV11-3 to TRBJ2-1, with 13 bases that match TRBD2. J lost 8 bases, V lost 4 bases, and 5 bases had no gene match. The CDR3 length is 15 residues. The germline V gene encodes CDR1 SGHNT and CDR2 YENEEA. CDR3 nucleotide sequence: TGTGCCAGCAGCTCTCGGACTAGCGGGAGCGATGAGCAGTTCTTC. Its translation is CASSSRTSGSDEQFF.

This clonotype has at least ten counts. The chain links TRBV2 to TRBJ2-1; D not resolved. The CDR3 totals 15 residues. Germline CDR1 reads SNHLY; CDR2 reads FYNNEI. With 7 bases removed from V and 0 bases from J, the gap between germline ends came to 13 bases. DNA of the CDR3: TGTGCCAGCACCGGGTACAAGAGCTCCTACAATGAGCAGTTCTTC. This gives the protein CASTGYKSSYNEQFF. Looking up the rest from reference TRBV2 and TRBJ2-1 gives the full variable domain: EPEVTQTPSHQVTQMGQEVILRCVPISNHLYFYWYRQILGQKVEFLVSFYNNEISEKSEIFDDQFSVERPDGSNFTLKIRSTKLEDSAMYFCASTGYKSSYNEQFFGPGTRLTVL.

This clonotype has a count of ten or more. The genes are TRBV11-2 and TRBJ1-1, with D perhaps TRBD1 (5 bases). Germline V gene lookup returns CDR1 SGHAT and CDR2 FQNNGV. The CDR3 extends over 12 amino acids. Trimming stripped 1 base from V and 10 bases from J, with 10 bases between. In nucleotides, the CDR3 is TGTGCCAGCAGCTTAGGGTCAAGGGGAGCTTTCTTT. It encodes CASSLGSRGAFF.

This clonotype was observed many times. J is TRBJ2-7 and V is TRBV12-3 or TRBV12-4; a weak D match, TRBD2 (6 bases). CDR3 length equals 14 residues. V dropped 5 bases and J dropped 1 base, with 12 bases sitting between them. The DNA of the CDR3 is TGTGCCAGCAGTCGGGACTTCCAATCCTACGAGCAGTACTTC. Translated, it gives CASSRDFQSYEQYF.

This clonotype has at least ten counts. The chain has TRBV5-5 and TRBJ2-7; no reliable D call. The CDR3 spans 16 residues. In germline, CDR1 is SGHKS, CDR2 YYEKEE (reference sequence). Trimming removed 0 bases at V and 0 bases at J, with 13 bases between. CDR3 protein: CASSLAANSVSYEQYF. In nucleotides, the CDR3 is TGTGCCAGCAGCTTGGCGGCGAACAGTGTCTCCTACGAGCAGTACTTC.

This clonotype was detected many times. The CDR3 region has the DNA TGCGCCAGCAGCATAGGGACCTCTTCCTACAATGAGCAGTTCTTC. This translates into CASSIGTSSYNEQFF. The V gene is TRBV5-1, the J gene TRBJ2-1; D is perhaps TRBD1 or TRBD2 (5 bases each). This CDR3 comprises 15 residues. Germline CDR1 reads SGHRS; CDR2 reads YFSETQ. The ends were cut back, 4 bases at V and 1 base at J, with 12 bases in the middle.

The table lists this clonotype with a count of one. The chain couples TRBV3-1 to TRBJ2-1; TRBD2 agrees at 7 bases. Trimming at V came to 4 bases and at J to 14 bases, leaving 5 bases not matched to a gene. Germline assignment: CDR1 LGHDT and CDR2 YNNKEL (reference sequence). The CDR3 is 11 residues long. Here the CDR3 reads CASSRRRGKFF. DNA for the CDR3: TGTGCCAGCAGCCGGAGGCGGGGGAAGTTCTTC.